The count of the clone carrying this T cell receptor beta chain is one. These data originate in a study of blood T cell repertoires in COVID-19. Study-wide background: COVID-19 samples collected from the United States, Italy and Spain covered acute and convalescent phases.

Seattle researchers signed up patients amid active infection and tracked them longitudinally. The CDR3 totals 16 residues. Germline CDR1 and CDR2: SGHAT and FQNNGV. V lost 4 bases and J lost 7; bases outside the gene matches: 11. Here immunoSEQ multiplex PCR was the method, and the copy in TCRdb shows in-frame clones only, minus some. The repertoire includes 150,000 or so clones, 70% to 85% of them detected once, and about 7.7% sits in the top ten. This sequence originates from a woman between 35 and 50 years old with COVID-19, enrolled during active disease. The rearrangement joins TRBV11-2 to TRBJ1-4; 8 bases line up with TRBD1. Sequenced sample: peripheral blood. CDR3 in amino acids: CASSSGPGQAFEKLFF. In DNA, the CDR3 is TGTGCCAGCAGCTCGGGCCCGGGACAGGCCTTTGAAAAACTGTTTTTT.